Listed here are 28 T cell receptor beta chains from one sample, sequenced in a study of response to subunit inactivated influenza vaccine. TCRdb used MiXCR to reprocess the RT-PCR reads, holding one entry per CDR3 protein. Among under 550,000 distinct CDR3 sequences, 6% to 9% were seen once, and the ten largest hold about an eighth. The sample here was PBMCs from blood, taken around 25 months after vaccination. These receptors were taken from a man aged 45 to 75 who received an inactivated influenza vaccine.

This clonotype was seen a handful of times. The V call is TRBV12-3 or TRBV12-4, the J call TRBJ1-2; 7 bases fit TRBD1. J was trimmed by 8 bases and V by 8 bases; bases with no gene match: 8. The CDR3 extends over 12 amino acids. The chain's CDR3 is CASVQGVGGYTF. CDR3 DNA: TGTGCCAGCGTCCAGGGGGTAGGGGGCTACACCTTC.

This clonotype was observed a handful of times. The J gene is TRBJ2-5, the V gene TRBV7-8; 7 nucleotides line up with TRBD2. The CDR3 sequence is 17 residues long. V shed 2 bases, J shed 1 base, and the junction held 10 bases outside the gene matches. CDR1 and CDR2 (germline): SGHVS, FQNEAQ. The CDR3 sequence: CASSLRRLAGPQETQYF. The CDR3 DNA reads TGTGCCAGCAGCTTACGGCGGTTAGCGGGTCCCCAAGAGACCCAGTACTTC.

This clonotype turned up a few times. V usage is TRBV5-1 and J usage is TRBJ1-5; D is undetermined. This CDR3 contains 14 residues. Trimming pared 0 bases from V and 10 bases from J, leaving 14 bases between. Germline CDR1 reads SGHRS; CDR2 reads YFSETQ. The CDR3 coding sequence is TGCGCCAGCAGCTTGGCCTCCCGCTGGGATCCCCAGCATTTT. This translates into CASSLASRWDPQHF.

The chain is built from TRBV6-1 and TRBJ2-5, with D perhaps assigned TRBD1 or TRBD2 (5 bases each). The length of the CDR3 is 15 residues. V was shortened by 6 bases and J by 4 bases, with 18 bases between the two germline ends. Germline CDR1 MNHNS, CDR2 SASEGT. CDR3 in amino acids: CASRIGALTAETQYF. The DNA of the CDR3 is TGTGCCAGCAGGATCGGGGCCCTTACGGCAGAGACCCAGTACTTC.

The gene calls are TRBV7-9 and TRBJ2-3, with no clear D. The CDR3 has 16 amino acids. Deletions cut 1 base from V and 1 base from J, with 12 bases between. The germline CDR1 and CDR2 sequences are SEHNR and FQNEAQ (reference sequence). This chain's CDR3 is CASSLDFSRGTDTQYF. CDR3 in DNA: TGTGCCAGCAGCTTAGATTTCTCGCGAGGCACAGATACGCAGTATTTT.

This clonotype was seen more than once but under ten times. The chain couples TRBV20-1 to TRBJ2-2; 10 nucleotides line up with TRBD2. CDR3 size: 16 residues. Unmatched junction bases numbered 10, after V lost 5 bases and J lost 4 bases. Germline loops: CDR1 DFQATT, CDR2 SNEGSKA (reference sequence). CDR3 DNA sequence: TGCAGTGCTGGTGTTAGCGGGGGGACCTTCACCGGGGAGCTGTTTTTT. It translates to CSAGVSGGTFTGELFF.

This clonotype was observed many times. The V gene is TRBV19, the J gene TRBJ2-1, with D possibly matching TRBD1 (5 bases). V was trimmed by 3 bases and J by 5 bases, leaving 14 bases between them. The CDR3 is 15 residues long. Germline CDR1 LNHDA, CDR2 SQIVND (reference sequence). CDR3 in amino acids: CASSILRTRNNEQFF. The CDR3 nucleotides read TGTGCCAGTAGTATTCTCCGGACACGGAACAATGAGCAGTTCTTC.

This clonotype showed up just a few times. The chain couples TRBV20-1 to TRBJ1-4; TRBD1 agrees at 7 bases. The CDR3 totals 16 residues. CDR1 and CDR2 (germline): DFQATT, SNEGSKA (reference sequence). This chain's CDR3 is CSLYLTAEGASEKLFF. The CDR3 DNA reads as TGCAGCCTTTACCTTACCGCGGAGGGGGCTTCAGAAAAACTGTTTTTT.

This clonotype was seen many times. This chain uses TRBV12-3 or TRBV12-4 with TRBJ1-1, with TRBD1 as a possible D gene (5 bases). CDR3 length: 12 amino acids. The V gene lost 3 bases and the J gene lost 7 bases, with 9 bases spanning the gap. As DNA, the CDR3 is TGTGCCAGCAGTTTGGGGGGGGTTGAAGCTTTCTTT. It translates to CASSLGGVEAFF.

This chain joins TRBV5-1 and TRBJ1-6; D remains ambiguous. Germline V CDR1 and CDR2: SGHRS, YFSETQ. With 0 bases removed from V and 7 bases from J, the gap between germline ends came to 8 bases. The length of the CDR3 is 14 residues. This chain's CDR3 is CASSLALGNSPLHF. Written as DNA, the CDR3 is TGCGCCAGCAGCTTGGCCCTAGGGAATTCACCCCTCCACTTT.

This clonotype has a handful of counts. CDR3 in DNA: TGTGCCAGCAGCGCGCTTCCGGGACAGGGGATCGATGAGCAGTTCTTC. It codes for CASSALPGQGIDEQFF. The J gene is TRBJ2-1, the V gene TRBV7-9, with 10 bases fitting TRBD1. The V gene's germline CDR1 is SEHNR and CDR2 FQNEAQ (reference sequence). CDR3 length equals 16 residues. V was pared by 5 bases and J by 8 bases, with 12 bases of the junction left unmatched.

This clonotype was detected many times. V and J are TRBV24-1 and TRBJ2-2; D might be TRBD1 (6 bases). Trimming cost V 9 bases and J 2 bases, with 15 bases left between them. The CDR3 contains 15 residues. The germline CDR1 and CDR2 sequences are KGHDR and SFDVKD. The CDR3 is CATAPTGFNTGELFF. In nucleotides, the CDR3 is TGTGCCACCGCACCAACAGGGTTTAACACCGGGGAGCTGTTTTTT.

V usage is TRBV29-1 and J usage is TRBJ2-7, with 10 bases matching TRBD2. V lost 4 bases, J lost 3 bases, and 6 bases stayed unmatched. The CDR3 contains 14 residues. CDR1 is SQVTM and CDR2 is ANQGSEA in the germline V gene. Here the CDR3 reads CSVVSASGSYEQYF. In nucleotides, the CDR3 is TGCAGCGTTGTAAGTGCTAGCGGGAGCTACGAGCAGTACTTC.

The sample holds a few counts of this clonotype. The chain carries TRBV20-1 and TRBJ1-3; 7 bases are a match to TRBD1. Germline assignment: CDR1 DFQATT and CDR2 SNEGSKA (reference sequence). The junction had 1 base not matched to a gene; V was cut back by 3 bases and J by 5 bases. There are 12 residues in the CDR3. Written as DNA, the CDR3 is TGCAGTGCTAGGGGACAGCGAAACACCATATATTTT. It specifies CSARGQRNTIYF.

This clonotype came up many times. V is TRBV10-3 and J is TRBJ2-7, with 10 nucleotides matching TRBD1. CDR3 length: 14 amino acids. The germline V gene encodes CDR1 ENHRY and CDR2 SYGVKD. V lost 6 bases to trimming and J lost 0 bases; unmatched junction nucleotides: 2. The CDR3 protein is CAIRGQGSSYEQYF. CDR3 nucleotide sequence: TGTGCCATCAGGGGACAGGGGAGCTCCTACGAGCAGTACTTC.

This chain uses TRBV6-2 or TRBV6-3 with TRBJ2-7, with 8 bases that match TRBD1. Losses at the gene ends were 5 bases for V and 6 bases for J; bases not matched to a gene: 3. There are 12 residues in the CDR3. The germline V gene encodes CDR1 MNHEY and CDR2 SVGEGT. In DNA form, the CDR3 reads TGTGCCAGCAGTAACGACAGGGGCGAGCAGTACTTC. This sequence encodes CASSNDRGEQYF.

On this clonotype itself: This clone may be a read error of a much larger clone one base away. This chain links TRBV4-2 with TRBJ2-7, with TRBD1 identical over 8 bases. The germline CDR1 and CDR2 sequences are LGHNA and YNFKEQ. This CDR3 spans 14 amino acids. CDR3 DNA: TGTGCCAGGAGCCAAGGACAGGGATCCTACGAGCAGTACTTC. It codes for CARSQGQGSYEQYF.

In its sample, this clonotype was seen a few times. The chain carries TRBV6-6 and TRBJ2-3; D is ambiguous. V lost 2 bases to trimming and J lost 3 bases, with 3 bases between them. The germline V gene encodes CDR1 MNHNY and CDR2 SVGAGI (reference sequence). The CDR3 spans 12 residues. CDR3 DNA: TGTGCCAGCAGTTACACAACAGATACGCAGTATTTT. Translated, it gives CASSYTTDTQYF.

The table lists this clonotype with a few counts. The chain has TRBV20-1 and TRBJ2-7, with D tentatively TRBD2 (5 bases). The V gene's germline CDR1 is DFQATT and CDR2 SNEGSKA (reference sequence). Trimming pared 1 base from V and 4 bases from J, leaving 20 bases between. The CDR3 totals 16 residues. The CDR3: CSARGTKADSGYEQYF. The CDR3 DNA sequence: TGCAGTGCTAGAGGCACCAAGGCGGACTCGGGTTACGAGCAGTACTTC.

This clonotype has at least ten counts. This sequence joins TRBV29-1 and TRBJ2-7; D unresolved. In germline, CDR1 is SQVTM, CDR2 ANQGSEA. Trimming cost V 4 bases and J 3 bases, with 10 bases left between them. The CDR3 extends over 12 amino acids. The CDR3 reads CSVAGGHYEQYF. CDR3 in DNA: TGCAGCGTTGCCGGTGGGCACTACGAGCAGTACTTC.

The J gene is TRBJ1-6, the V gene TRBV6-5; TRBD1 matches at 7 bases. The CDR3 consists of 16 residues. V lost 4 bases to trimming and J lost 7 bases; unmatched junction nucleotides: 10. Looked up from germline, CDR1 is MNHEY and CDR2 is SVGAGI. The CDR3 spells CASSSRTSGGNSPLHF. CDR3 DNA: TGTGCCAGCAGTTCCCGGACCTCAGGGGGAAATTCACCCCTCCACTTT.

This clonotype occurred many times. This rearrangement joins TRBV12-3 or TRBV12-4 to TRBJ1-2; D unresolved. The CDR3 runs 14 residues. V dropped 1 base and J dropped 0 bases, with 6 bases sitting between them. The DNA for the CDR3 is TGTGCCAGCAGTTTAGGGGGAGCTAACTATGGCTACACCTTC. It translates to CASSLGGANYGYTF.

This clonotype was detected many times. The chain couples TRBV28 to TRBJ1-3, with D perhaps TRBD1 (5 bases). V lost 9 bases to trimming and J lost 4 bases, with 10 bases between them. CDR3 length: 12 amino acids. CDR1 is MDHEN and CDR2 is SYDVKM in the germline V gene. Here the CDR3 DNA reads TGTGCCAGTAAGGGGCAGGGAAACACCATATATTTT. Translation: CASKGQGNTIYF.

This clonotype occurred many times. V usage is TRBV28 and J usage is TRBJ2-1; D not resolved. Germline CDR1 reads MDHEN; CDR2 reads SYDVKM. The CDR3 is 16 amino acids. Deletions cut 8 bases from V and 1 base from J, with 18 bases between. The DNA of the CDR3 is TGTGCCAGCCACCCCGGCTCGTTTGGTTCCTACAATGAGCAGTTCTTC. Protein sequence: CASHPGSFGSYNEQFF.

This clonotype was detected a few times. The chain uses TRBV7-9 and TRBJ2-7, with D possibly being TRBD1 or TRBD2 (5 bases each). The CDR3 consists of 15 residues. Germline lookup yields CDR1 SEHNR and CDR2 FQNEAQ (reference sequence). V lost 4 bases to trimming and J lost 2 bases, with 15 bases between them. The CDR3 spells CASSSAGSLPYEQYF. CDR3 nucleotides: TGTGCCAGCAGCTCAGCAGGGAGTCTTCCCTACGAGCAGTACTTC.

This chain links TRBV11-2 with TRBJ1-6; D may be TRBD1 (5 bases). Germline V CDR1 and CDR2: SGHAT, FQNNGV. V was pared by 6 bases and J by 6 bases, with 18 bases between. The CDR3 is made up of 16 amino acids. CDR3 sequence: CASRGERGSSNSPLHF. CDR3 DNA: TGTGCCAGCAGGGGAGAGAGGGGTTCGTCTAATTCACCCCTCCACTTT.

This clonotype has more than one count but fewer than ten. This chain connects TRBV25-1 to TRBJ2-1; 7 bases fit TRBD1. The CDR3 runs to 15 residues. V shed 4 bases and J 3 bases; nucleotides not matched to a gene: 6. Germline V gives CDR1 MGHDK, CDR2 SYGVNS. In DNA, the CDR3 is TGTGCCAGCAGTGGGCCAGGGACAGACTACAATGAGCAGTTCTTC. Translation gives CASSGPGTDYNEQFF.

The CDR3 DNA reads as TGTGCCAGCAGCCGTCAACTAGCGGGAGGAGAGACCCAGTACTTC. Its protein is CASSRQLAGGETQYF. The chain employs TRBV4-2 and TRBJ2-5, with 12 bases identical to TRBD2. V lost 4 bases, J lost 4 bases, and 4 bases stayed unmatched. The germline gives CDR1 LGHNA, CDR2 YNFKEQ. CDR3 length: 15 residues.